The 18 T cell receptor beta chains below come from one sample, sequenced in a study of cytotoxic CD8 clonotypes in ibrutinib-treated CLL. Produced via immunoSEQ multiplex PCR; TCRdb's table is partial and in-frame only. Counted here are around 200,000 clones, about four fifths occurring once; the ten biggest clones make up about an eighth. Sequenced here: PBMCs, sampled after 12 months of ibrutinib treatment. All receptors derive from a human donor with chronic lymphocytic leukemia.

The rearrangement joins TRBV9 to TRBJ2-1; unclear D gene. CDR1 and CDR2 from the germline V gene are SGDLS and YYNGEE. Trimming cost V 0 bases and J 6 bases, with 10 bases left between them. This CDR3 spans 14 amino acids. CDR3 in amino acids: CASSVVGESNEQFF. DNA for the CDR3: TGTGCCAGCAGCGTAGTCGGAGAGTCCAATGAGCAGTTCTTC.

This clone has ten or more counts. V is TRBV2 and J is TRBJ2-5; 15 bases line up with TRBD2. Germline V lookup: CDR1 SNHLY, CDR2 FYNNEI. The CDR3 contains 16 residues. The ends lost 6 bases at V and 4 bases at J; junction bases unmatched: 6. CDR3 sequence: CASRGLAGGRRETQYF. CDR3 DNA sequence: TGTGCCAGCAGGGGACTAGCGGGGGGCCGGAGAGAGACCCAGTACTTC.

The chain employs TRBV6-8 and TRBJ1-5, with 7 bases fitting TRBD1. J lost 0 bases, V lost 6 bases, and 11 bases had no gene match. The CDR3 spans 17 residues. Germline lookup yields CDR1 MNHGY and CDR2 SAAAGT. CDR3 in DNA: TGTGCCAGCAGGGAGGGACAGACGGATAATAGCAATCAGCCCCAGCATTTT. Its protein is CASREGQTDNSNQPQHF.

The rearrangement links TRBV5-1 to TRBJ2-3; D ambiguous. The V gene lost 1 base and the J gene lost 5 bases, with 8 bases spanning the gap. The germline V gene encodes CDR1 SGHRS and CDR2 YFSETQ. The CDR3 is 13 amino acids. The CDR3 sequence is CASSLSGRDTQYF. The CDR3 nucleotides are TGCGCCAGCAGCTTGTCCGGAAGAGATACGCAGTATTTT.

The V and J genes are TRBV12-5 and TRBJ2-1, with D perhaps TRBD1 or TRBD2 (6 bases each). The ends were cut back, 0 bases at V and 9 bases at J, with 18 bases in the middle. This CDR3 region has 16 residues. CDR1 LGHNT and CDR2 FRNRAP come from the germline V gene. The CDR3 reads CASGLVVGGPDAEQFF. The CDR3 DNA reads as TGTGCTAGTGGTTTGGTTGTAGGGGGGCCCGACGCTGAGCAGTTCTTC.

The chain couples TRBV4-1 to TRBJ2-6; 9 bases fit TRBD1. Trimming took 0 bases from V and 4 from J; bases not matched to a gene: 10. Germline V gives CDR1 MGHRA, CDR2 YSYEKL. The CDR3 is 19 residues long. CDR3 bases: TGCGCCAGCAGCCAAGATCGGTGGACAGGGGCAACCGGGGCCAACGTCCTGACTTTC. Residues: CASSQDRWTGATGANVLTF.

This chain links TRBV30 with TRBJ2-1, with D perhaps TRBD1 or TRBD2 (5 bases each). Trimming took 0 bases from V and 7 from J, leaving 13 bases between them. Per the germline V gene, CDR1 is GTSNPN and CDR2 is SVGIG (reference sequence). The CDR3 consists of 14 residues. The CDR3 is CAWSVIGAWNEQFF. The DNA of the CDR3 is TGTGCCTGGAGTGTCATCGGGGCCTGGAATGAGCAGTTCTTC.

V usage is TRBV5-6 and J usage is TRBJ2-7; D might be TRBD1 or TRBD2, each matching 6 bases. CDR3 length equals 16 residues. Trimming left V 4 bases short and J 3 bases short, with 20 bases between. Germline loops: CDR1 SGHDT, CDR2 YYEEEE. The CDR3 protein is CASSGTGADSHYEQYF. DNA for the CDR3: TGTGCCAGCAGCGGCACGGGGGCCGACAGCCACTACGAGCAGTACTTC.

The rearrangement joins TRBV30 to TRBJ2-7; 7 bases align to TRBD2. Germline-derived CDR1 and CDR2 are GTSNPN and SVGIG (reference sequence). J was trimmed by 2 bases and V by 3 bases; bases with no gene match: 13. The CDR3 runs to 16 residues. CDR3 bases: TGTGCCTGGAGCCCTCCTGGGGAGGGAACCCCCTACGAGCAGTACTTC. Its protein is CAWSPPGEGTPYEQYF.

The chain is built from TRBV27 and TRBJ2-2; 10 bases are a match to TRBD2. Germline V gene sequence: CDR1 MNHEY, CDR2 SMNVEV (reference sequence). The CDR3 loop spans 15 amino acids. V was pared by 3 bases and J by 4 bases, with 2 bases of the junction left unmatched. The CDR3 loop reads CASSFTSGTTGELFF. CDR3 DNA: TGTGCCAGCAGTTTCACTAGCGGGACCACCGGGGAGCTGTTTTTT.

This chain uses TRBV6-1 with TRBJ2-7; D is unclear. There are 12 residues in the CDR3. In germline, CDR1 is MNHNS, CDR2 SASEGT. The ends were cut back, 4 bases at V and 4 bases at J, with 8 bases in the middle. CDR3 protein: CASSGGWYEQYF. As DNA, the CDR3 is TGTGCCAGCAGTGGAGGTTGGTACGAGCAGTACTTC.

V gene TRBV14 combines with J gene TRBJ1-6; a possible D gene is TRBD1 (6 bases). V gave up 4 bases and J gave up 6 bases, with 10 bases separating them. Germline CDR1 is SGHDN and CDR2 is FVKESK. The length of the CDR3 is 14 residues. The CDR3 here is CASSPGQINSPLHF. The CDR3 coding sequence is TGTGCCAGCAGCCCCGGACAGATTAATTCACCCCTCCACTTT.

The chain links TRBV13 to TRBJ1-1; D gene ambiguous. Per germline, CDR1 PRHDT and CDR2 FYEKMQ (reference sequence). V lost 2 bases to trimming and J lost 1 base, with 5 bases between them. CDR3 size: 13 residues. CDR3 in DNA: TGTGCCAGCAGCTTACACAAGAACACTGAAGCTTTCTTT. This translates into CASSLHKNTEAFF.

This clone was picked up one time. The CDR3 region has the DNA TGTGCCAGCAGCTTAGGGACTAGCGAGACCTACGAGCAGTACTTC. Its protein is CASSLGTSETYEQYF. The chain joins TRBV11-3 to TRBJ2-7; 9 bases match TRBD2. CDR3 size: 15 residues. Unmatched junction bases numbered 3, after V lost 1 base and J lost 2 bases. Germline-derived CDR1 and CDR2 are SGHNT and YENEEA.

The chain uses TRBV11-2 and TRBJ1-4, with a tentative D call TRBD1 (6 bases). Trimming took 5 bases from V and 0 from J, leaving 16 bases between them. Germline values: CDR1 SGHAT, CDR2 FQNNGV. The CDR3 is 17 amino acids. This chain's CDR3 is CASSPGQRVTTNEKLFF. In nucleotides, the CDR3 is TGTGCCAGCAGCCCTGGACAGAGGGTTACAACTAATGAAAAACTGTTTTTT.

This clone showed up just a few times. The genes are TRBV5-1 and TRBJ2-3; D not resolved. This CDR3 has 16 amino acids. V was trimmed by 4 bases and J by 2 bases, leaving 17 bases between them. The germline V gene encodes CDR1 SGHRS and CDR2 YFSETQ. In nucleotides, the CDR3 is TGCGCCAGCAGCCTCGGCCCCCAAAAGGCCACAGATACGCAGTATTTT. This translates into CASSLGPQKATDTQYF. Looking up the rest from reference TRBV5-1 and TRBJ2-3 gives the full variable domain: KAGVTQTPRYLIKTRGQQVTLSCSPISGHRSVSWYQQTPGQGLQFLFEYFSETQRNKGNFPGRFSGRQFSNSRSEMNVSTLELGDSALYLCASSLGPQKATDTQYFGPGTRLTVL.

The chain is built from TRBV4-1 and TRBJ1-2; 9 bases map to TRBD1. Trimming cost V 4 bases and J 4 bases; bases outside gene matches: 7. The germline V gene has CDR1 MGHRA and CDR2 YSYEKL. The CDR3 covers 15 residues. The CDR3: CASSPQGQGGYGYTF. For the CDR3, the DNA is TGCGCCAGCAGCCCCCAGGGACAGGGTGGCTATGGCTACACCTTC.

At least ten counts were recorded for this clone. V and J are TRBV5-6 and TRBJ1-5, with a possible D match to TRBD1 (5 bases). V lost 4 bases, J lost 0 bases, and 11 bases lay in between. The germline gives CDR1 SGHDT, CDR2 YYEEEE. The CDR3 has 15 amino acids. As DNA, the CDR3 is TGTGCCAGCAGCATAGGGGTAAATAGCAATCAGCCCCAGCATTTT. Protein sequence: CASSIGVNSNQPQHF.